What follows are 29 T cell receptor beta chains derived from one specimen sequenced in a study of shared T cell receptors in the human thymus. The assay was immunoSEQ multiplex PCR, and TCRdb's table has in-frame clones only and misses some. This sample has almost 550,000 clones, with around 82% found just once. This sample was shared with a second study, whose subject was human thymus T cells.

Material: thymocytes. The receptor source for this set is a boy younger than two with a congenital heart defect.

Only one count was recorded for this clone. The chain couples TRBV7-2 to TRBJ2-5; tentative D call: TRBD1 (6 bases). Germline CDR1 is SGHTA and CDR2 is FQGNSA. The germline V and J ends were trimmed by 1 base and 2 bases, with 8 bases remaining between them. This CDR3 is 14 amino acids long. CDR3 amino acids: CASSLVTGQETQYF. The CDR3 nucleotides are TGTGCCAGCAGCTTAGTAACAGGGCAAGAGACCCAGTACTTC.

The V gene is TRBV30, the J gene TRBJ2-7, with 15 nucleotides matching TRBD2. The length of the CDR3 is 16 residues. The germline gives CDR1 GTSNPN, CDR2 SVGIG (reference sequence). V lost 0 bases, J lost 4 bases, and 4 bases stayed unmatched. CDR3 in amino acids: CAWSVLGTSGRYEQYF. The CDR3 DNA is TGTGCCTGGAGTGTACTTGGGACTAGCGGGAGGTACGAGCAGTACTTC.

The DNA of the CDR3 is TGTGCCAGCAGCTTAGAGGGCAGGGCCCCCCTCGAGCAGTACTTC. Translating it yields CASSLEGRAPLEQYF. The rearrangement joins TRBV11-1 to TRBJ2-7; tentative D call: TRBD1 (5 bases). Germline CDR1 is SGHAT and CDR2 is FQDESV (reference sequence). The germline V and J ends were trimmed by 1 base and 6 bases, with 16 bases remaining between them. CDR3 length: 15 amino acids.

The rearrangement uses TRBV19 and TRBJ2-1, with a weak D call TRBD2 (6 bases). The length of the CDR3 is 16 residues. V lost 5 bases, J lost 0 bases, and 14 bases lay in between. Germline-derived CDR1 and CDR2 are LNHDA and SQIVND (reference sequence). The CDR3 DNA sequence: TGTGCCAGTAGTTCGGGACTTCTCAGCTCCTACAATGAGCAGTTCTTC. Translating gives CASSSGLLSSYNEQFF.

The chain joins TRBV4-1 to TRBJ1-5; D remains unclear. V dropped 5 bases and J dropped 4 bases, with 12 bases sitting between them. The CDR3 is made up of 14 amino acids. CDR1 is MGHRA, CDR2 YSYEKL, per germline. The CDR3 region has the DNA TGCGCCAGCAGCAGACTCCTGTATAATCAGCCCCAGCATTTT. The encoded protein is CASSRLLYNQPQHF.

This clone was seen once. J is TRBJ2-1 and V is TRBV27; TRBD2 aligns across 11 bases. There are 15 residues in the CDR3. V lost 7 bases and J lost 3; bases outside the gene matches: 5. Germline values: CDR1 MNHEY, CDR2 SMNVEV (reference sequence). The CDR3 spells CASNGGTSGYNEQFF. The CDR3, as DNA: TGTGCCAGCAACGGCGGGACTAGCGGCTACAATGAGCAGTTCTTC.

V and J are TRBV7-2 and TRBJ2-7, with TRBD1 as a possible D gene (6 bases). The germline V gene has CDR1 SGHTA and CDR2 FQGNSA. There are 15 residues in the CDR3. V was cut by 3 bases and J by 1 base, with 13 bases left in between. The CDR3: CASSFSGTFSYEQYF. DNA of the CDR3: TGTGCCAGCAGCTTCTCCGGGACATTTTCCTACGAGCAGTACTTC. The full variable domain, in which reference TRBV7-2 and TRBJ2-7 provide the parts outside the CDR3, is GAGVSQSPSNKVTEKGKDVELRCDPISGHTALYWYRQSLGQGLEFLIYFQGNSAPDKSGLPSDRFSAERTGGSVSTLTIQRTQQEDSAVYLCASSFSGTFSYEQYFGPGTRLTVT.

V usage is TRBV5-1 and J usage is TRBJ2-5, with 7 bases identical to TRBD1. Germline V lookup: CDR1 SGHRS, CDR2 YFSETQ. J lost 4 bases, V lost 4 bases, and 7 bases had no gene match. The CDR3 has 14 amino acids. The DNA of the CDR3 is TGCGCCAGCAGCCTGCGGAACAGGGGAGAGACCCAGTACTTC. Protein sequence: CASSLRNRGETQYF.

V is TRBV28 and J is TRBJ2-7; maybe TRBD1 (6 bases). V lost 2 bases and J lost 7, with 15 bases in between. From germline, CDR1 is MDHEN and CDR2 SYDVKM. The CDR3 is 14 amino acids. The CDR3 DNA reads as TGTGCCAGCAGTTTAGAGGCGACAGGACGGGAGCAGTACTTC. Translating it yields CASSLEATGREQYF.

In this sample, this clone turned up a few times. The chain couples TRBV12-5 to TRBJ2-7; D might be TRBD2 (6 bases). The V end lost 1 base, the J end lost 4 bases, and 8 bases lay between the germline ends. CDR1 is LGHNT, CDR2 FRNRAP, per germline. The CDR3 is made up of 13 amino acids. The CDR3 DNA is TGTGCTAGTGGTTTGGGGACTACATACGAGCAGTACTTC. It translates to CASGLGTTYEQYF.

The chain carries TRBV10-2 and TRBJ2-7, with TRBD2 matching 10 bases. Germline CDR1 reads WSHSY; CDR2 reads SAAADI. J was trimmed by 4 bases and V by 2 bases; bases with no gene match: 2. The CDR3 sequence is 14 residues long. In DNA form, the CDR3 reads TGCGCCAGCAGTGAGGGACTAGCGGTATACGAGCAGTACTTC. This sequence encodes CASSEGLAVYEQYF.

V usage is TRBV4-3 and J usage is TRBJ2-1, with TRBD1 identical over 8 bases. The CDR3 has 17 amino acids. Per germline, CDR1 LGHNA and CDR2 YSLEER. V shed 1 base, J shed 8 bases, and the junction held 13 bases outside the gene matches. The DNA for the CDR3 is TGCGCCAGCAGCCAAGGCGGGGTACAGGGGGGATCGGATGAGCAGTTCTTC. It codes for CASSQGGVQGGSDEQFF.

This chain joins TRBV4-1 and TRBJ2-7; D unresolved. V lost 1 base to trimming and J lost 2 bases, with 9 bases between them. Germline lookup yields CDR1 MGHRA and CDR2 YSYEKL. The CDR3 length is 14 residues. CDR3: CASSQVARTYEQYF. Written as DNA, the CDR3 is TGCGCCAGCAGCCAAGTAGCACGGACCTACGAGCAGTACTTC.

This chain uses TRBV25-1 with TRBJ2-5; 9 bases are a match to TRBD2. This CDR3 has 15 residues. Losses at the gene ends were 8 bases for V and 0 bases for J; bases not matched to a gene: 7. Germline V CDR1 and CDR2: MGHDK, SYGVNS. The CDR3 spells CASARLAENQETQYF. DNA for the CDR3: TGTGCCAGCGCTCGACTAGCGGAGAACCAAGAGACCCAGTACTTC.

The gene calls are TRBV18 and TRBJ2-1, with 8 bases lining up with TRBD1. Germline-derived CDR1 and CDR2 are KGHSH and LQKENI. This CDR3 comprises 15 residues. Trimming removed 4 bases from V and 4 bases from J; junction bases left unmatched: 6. The CDR3 loop is CASSQKGQAYNEQFF. Here the CDR3 DNA reads TGTGCCAGCTCACAGAAGGGACAGGCGTACAATGAGCAGTTCTTC.

V is TRBV25-1 and J is TRBJ2-1; unclear D gene. This CDR3 region has 15 residues. Trimming took 7 bases from V and 3 from J, leaving 16 bases between them. CDR1 is MGHDK and CDR2 is SYGVNS in the germline V gene. The CDR3 coding sequence is TGTGCCAGCACCAAAAGTCAGGCCAACTACAATGAGCAGTTCTTC. Translated, it gives CASTKSQANYNEQFF. The full variable domain, in which reference TRBV25-1 and TRBJ2-1 provide the parts outside the CDR3, is EADIYQTPRYLVIGTGKKITLECSQTMGHDKMYWYQQDPGMELHLIHYSYGVNSTEKGDLSSESTVSRIRTEHFPLTLESARPSHTSQYLCASTKSQANYNEQFFGPGTRLTVL.

This chain joins TRBV7-9 and TRBJ2-3, with D unclear. V gave up 5 bases and J gave up 6 bases, with 15 bases separating them. CDR1 and CDR2 from the germline V gene are SEHNR and FQNEAQ (reference sequence). The CDR3 extends over 14 amino acids. The CDR3 region has the DNA TGTGCCAGCAGCCCCGATCGGAGTACCGATACGCAGTATTTT. Its translation: CASSPDRSTDTQYF.

The rearrangement uses TRBV28 and TRBJ2-1; D is perhaps TRBD2 (8 bases). The germline V gene has CDR1 MDHEN and CDR2 SYDVKM. This CDR3 region has 18 residues. Deletions cut 8 bases from V and 8 bases from J, with 31 bases between. CDR3 sequence reads: CASGSGGAVAGHWDEQFF. CDR3 DNA sequence: TGTGCCAGCGGCTCAGGGGGGGCTGTAGCGGGGCACTGGGATGAGCAGTTCTTC.

The rearrangement uses TRBV9 and TRBJ2-3, with a tentative D call TRBD1 (6 bases). The CDR3 sequence is 16 residues long. Looked up from germline, CDR1 is SGDLS and CDR2 is YYNGEE. The ends were cut back, 4 bases at V and 4 bases at J, with 19 bases in the middle. The CDR3 protein is CASSSQPWGRADTQYF. CDR3 DNA sequence: TGTGCCAGCAGCTCACAGCCCTGGGGGCGAGCAGATACGCAGTATTTT.

The rearrangement joins TRBV7-3 to TRBJ2-7, with 7 bases identical to TRBD2. The germline V gene has CDR1 SGHTA and CDR2 FQGTGA. J gave up 3 bases and V 4 bases, and 9 bases lay outside the gene matches. This CDR3 spans 15 amino acids. The CDR3 here is CASSSNSGTSYEQYF. CDR3 sequence (DNA): TGTGCCAGCAGCTCAAACAGCGGGACCAGCTACGAGCAGTACTTC. The complete variable domain, with remaining parts taken from reference TRBV7-3 and TRBJ2-7, reads GAGVSQTPSNKVTEKGKYVELRCDPISGHTALYWYRQSLGQGPEFLIYFQGTGAADDSGLPNDRFFAVRPEGSVSTLKIQRTERGDSAVYLCASSSNSGTSYEQYFGPGTRLTVT.

This sequence joins TRBV28 and TRBJ2-1; 9 nucleotides line up with TRBD2. Germline assignment: CDR1 MDHEN and CDR2 SYDVKM. The CDR3 has 16 residues. V lost 4 bases and J lost 6; bases outside the gene matches: 10. The CDR3 nucleotides are TGTGCCAGCAGTTCCAGGAGACTAGCGGTAAGCAATGAGCAGTTCTTC. Protein product: CASSSRRLAVSNEQFF. Full variable domain (missing parts from reference TRBV28 and TRBJ2-1): DVKVTQSSRYLVKRTGEKVFLECVQDMDHENMFWYRQDPGLGLRLIYFSYDVKMKEKGDIPEGYSVSREKKERFSLILESASTNQTSMYLCASSSRRLAVSNEQFFGPGTRLTVL.

The CDR3 DNA reads TGTGCCAGCAGCTTGGCCGGTAACAGCTACGAGCAGTACTTC. This gives the protein CASSLAGNSYEQYF. The chain recombines TRBV5-4 with TRBJ2-7, with no clear D. The CDR3 loop spans 14 amino acids. The V end was cut by 0 bases, the J end by 3 bases, with 10 bases between. From germline, CDR1 is SGHNT and CDR2 YYREEE (reference sequence).

V and J are TRBV2 and TRBJ2-2; TRBD2 aligns across 7 bases. The CDR3 has 16 amino acids. J was trimmed by 9 bases and V by 2 bases; bases with no gene match: 12. Germline lookup yields CDR1 SNHLY and CDR2 FYNNEI. CDR3 amino acids: CASSEWSLADHRELFF. CDR3 DNA sequence: TGTGCCAGCAGTGAATGGAGTCTAGCGGACCACCGGGAGCTGTTTTTT.

This clone has more than one count but fewer than ten. The chain carries TRBV2 and TRBJ2-7; 7 nucleotides match TRBD2. Germline lookup yields CDR1 SNHLY and CDR2 FYNNEI. The length of the CDR3 is 15 residues. With 3 bases clipped from V and 0 bases from J, the junction kept 5 bases outside the gene matches. CDR3 nucleotides: TGTGCCAGCAGTGAGGGAGGGGCCCCCTCCTACGAGCAGTACTTC. It specifies CASSEGGAPSYEQYF.

This chain links TRBV7-9 with TRBJ2-7, with TRBD2 matching 10 bases. The length of the CDR3 is 15 residues. The trim removed 5 bases at V and 7 bases at J, leaving 11 bases unmatched. The germline V gene encodes CDR1 SEHNR and CDR2 FQNEAQ (reference sequence). CDR3 loop: CASSPGLAPMEEQYF. CDR3 in DNA: TGTGCCAGCAGCCCGGGACTAGCGCCTATGGAAGAGCAGTACTTC. The complete variable domain, with remaining parts taken from reference TRBV7-9 and TRBJ2-7, reads DTGVSQNPRHKITKRGQNVTFRCDPISEHNRLYWYRQTLGQGPEFLTYFQNEAQLEKSRLLSDRFSAERPKGSFSTLEIQRTEQGDSAMYLCASSPGLAPMEEQYFGPGTRLTVT.

V usage is TRBV10-2 and J usage is TRBJ2-3, with 9 bases matching TRBD2. Germline V CDR1 and CDR2: WSHSY, SAAADI. This CDR3 is built from 14 residues. J lost 8 bases, V lost 8 bases, and 11 bases had no gene match. This CDR3 is CASRNLAGIPTQYF. CDR3 bases: TGCGCCAGCCGAAACCTAGCGGGAATCCCTACGCAGTATTTT.

The V call is TRBV14, the J call TRBJ1-1; 9 nucleotides line up with TRBD1. The CDR3 runs to 16 residues. Germline V gives CDR1 SGHDN, CDR2 FVKESK. V trimming: 4 bases; J trimming: 3 bases; junction bases outside the gene matches: 9. As DNA, the CDR3 is TGTGCCAGCAGCCTTAAGCACAGGGGGCGGGACACTGAAGCTTTCTTT. This sequence encodes CASSLKHRGRDTEAFF.

The rearrangement joins TRBV5-6 to TRBJ2-1; 7 bases agree with TRBD2. The germline V gene encodes CDR1 SGHDT and CDR2 YYEEEE. The V gene end was trimmed by 4 bases and the J gene end by 5 bases; junction bases not matched to a gene: 9. The CDR3 extends over 15 amino acids. As DNA, the CDR3 is TGTGCCAGCAGCGGACGCCGGGACTACGACAATGAGCAGTTCTTC. Residues: CASSGRRDYDNEQFF.

This chain connects TRBV21-1 to TRBJ2-7; TRBD2, as called in the table, went unchecked against the DNA. TRBV21-1 is a listed pseudogene. This CDR3 has 16 residues. The CDR3 nucleotides read TGTGCCAGCAGCAAAGAGGGCCTAGCGGGGACCTACGAGCAGTACTTC. Its translation: CASSKEGLAGTYEQYF.